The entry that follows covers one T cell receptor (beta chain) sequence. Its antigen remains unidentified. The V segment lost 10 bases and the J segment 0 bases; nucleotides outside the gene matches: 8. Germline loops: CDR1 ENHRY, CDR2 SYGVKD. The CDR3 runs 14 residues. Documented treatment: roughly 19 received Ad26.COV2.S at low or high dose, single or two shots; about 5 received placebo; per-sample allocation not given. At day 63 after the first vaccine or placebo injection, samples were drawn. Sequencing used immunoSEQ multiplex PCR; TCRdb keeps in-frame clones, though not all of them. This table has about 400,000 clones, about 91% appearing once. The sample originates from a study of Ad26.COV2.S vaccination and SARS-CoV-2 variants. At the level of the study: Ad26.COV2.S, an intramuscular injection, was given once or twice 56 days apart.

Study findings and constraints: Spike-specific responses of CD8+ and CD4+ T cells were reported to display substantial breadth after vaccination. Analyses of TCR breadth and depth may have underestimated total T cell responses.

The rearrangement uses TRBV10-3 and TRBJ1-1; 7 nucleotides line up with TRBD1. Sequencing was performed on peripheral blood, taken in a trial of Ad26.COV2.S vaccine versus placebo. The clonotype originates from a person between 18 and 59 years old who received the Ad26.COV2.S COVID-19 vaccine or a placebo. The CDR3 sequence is CASRDSTMNTEAFF. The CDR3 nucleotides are TGTGCCAGCCGGGACAGTACCATGAACACTGAAGCTTTCTTT.